Presented here are 21 T cell receptor beta chains from one specimen sequenced in a study of CD8 T cells in Susac syndrome. Random-hexamer reverse transcription was applied to roughly 0.5 to 1 ug RNA. One entry per CDR3 protein, called by TCRdb with MiXCR from the immunoSEQ multiplex PCR reads. The sample records around 100,000 distinct CDR3 sequences, roughly 96% being singletons. The sequenced sample was CD8+ T cells from PBMCs. These receptor sequences come from a human donor with Susac syndrome.

The V and J genes are TRBV6-4 and TRBJ1-1, with D unresolved. The V end lost 4 bases, the J end lost 1 base, and 7 bases lay between the germline ends. Germline values: CDR1 MRHNA, CDR2 SNTAGT. The CDR3 is 13 residues long. The CDR3 DNA follows: TGTGCCAGCAGTGTTGACCAGAACACTGAAGCTTTCTTT. Translating gives CASSVDQNTEAFF.

This clonotype was picked up one time. The J gene is TRBJ2-7, the V gene TRBV7-9; D not resolved. The CDR3 sequence is 12 residues long. Germline assignment: CDR1 SEHNR and CDR2 FQNEAQ (reference sequence). The ends were cut back, 1 base at V and 4 bases at J, with 5 bases in the middle. The CDR3 loop is CASSLDEYEQYF. The CDR3 DNA reads TGTGCCAGCAGCTTAGATGAATACGAGCAGTACTTC.

This chain uses TRBV6-1 with TRBJ1-2; a possible D gene is TRBD1 (5 bases). This CDR3 is 15 amino acids long. Germline assignment: CDR1 MNHNS and CDR2 SASEGT. The V end was cut by 3 bases, the J end by 4 bases, with 15 bases between. CDR3 residues: CASSDYRSGIYGYTF. The CDR3 bases are TGTGCCAGCAGTGACTACAGGAGTGGGATCTATGGCTACACCTTC.

The CDR3 nucleotides read TGTGCCAGCAGCCGACAAGGCACGGGACAGGGTCGCTATGGCTACACCTTC. Translated: CASSRQGTGQGRYGYTF. The chain couples TRBV7-9 to TRBJ1-2, with 9 bases matching TRBD1. Losses at the gene ends were 5 bases for V and 4 bases for J; bases not matched to a gene: 14. CDR3 length: 17 residues. CDR1 SEHNR and CDR2 FQNEAQ come from the germline V gene (reference sequence).

A single count supports this clonotype. The rearrangement uses TRBV20-1 and TRBJ2-3, with unresolved D. The CDR3 totals 12 residues. Between the trimmed V and J ends, which lost 5 bases and 4 bases, there was a span of 10 bases. Looked up from germline, CDR1 is DFQATT and CDR2 is SNEGSKA (reference sequence). The CDR3 reads CSAPRRPDTQYF. The CDR3 region has the DNA TGCAGTGCTCCTCGAAGGCCAGATACGCAGTATTTT.

The chain employs TRBV20-1 and TRBJ2-7; 8 bases match TRBD2. The junction had 13 bases not matched to a gene; V was cut back by 6 bases and J by 6 bases. Germline CDR1 and CDR2: DFQATT and SNEGSKA (reference sequence). The CDR3 contains 14 residues. CDR3 region: CSASREGPPAEQYF. For the CDR3, the DNA is TGCAGTGCCTCTCGGGAGGGTCCCCCCGCCGAGCAGTACTTC.

The genes are TRBV7-2 and TRBJ2-5; 8 positions agree with TRBD2. The CDR3 loop spans 15 amino acids. With V trimmed by 1 base and J by 4 bases, 5 bases remained unmatched. Germline V gene lookup returns CDR1 SGHTA and CDR2 FQGNSA. This chain's CDR3 is CASSLGPSGGETQYF. The CDR3 nucleotides are TGTGCCAGCAGCTTAGGCCCCAGCGGGGGAGAGACCCAGTACTTC.

Here the CDR3 reads CASLGYNEQFF. In nucleotides, the CDR3 is TGTGCCAGCCTAGGCTACAATGAGCAGTTCTTC. The chain uses TRBV3-1 and TRBJ2-1; D is uncertain. Germline V CDR1 and CDR2: LGHDT, YNNKEL (reference sequence). V lost 8 bases and J 3 bases, leaving 5 bases between the germline ends. There are 11 residues in the CDR3.

This chain uses TRBV14 with TRBJ2-1; 10 bases are shared with TRBD2. The CDR3 length is 14 residues. Germline V gene sequence: CDR1 SGHDN, CDR2 FVKESK. J lost 8 bases, V lost 5 bases, and 6 bases had no gene match. CDR3 nucleotide sequence: TGTGCCAGCAGCAGCGGGAGGGCCAGGGATGAGCAGTTCTTC. It yields the protein CASSSGRARDEQFF.

The J gene is TRBJ2-3, the V gene TRBV4-1; no clear D. The V end lost 4 bases, the J end lost 2 bases, and 7 bases lay between the germline ends. The CDR3 totals 13 residues. Germline V CDR1 and CDR2: MGHRA, YSYEKL. The CDR3 sequence: CASSRTYTDTQYF. As DNA, the CDR3 is TGCGCCAGCAGCCGGACCTACACAGATACGCAGTATTTT.

Only one count was recorded for this clonotype. The J gene is TRBJ1-1, the V gene TRBV7-3, with D tentatively TRBD1 (5 bases). CDR3 length: 15 amino acids. Germline V gene data show CDR1 as SGHTA and CDR2 as FQGTGA. The germline V and J ends were trimmed by 5 bases and 1 base, with 14 bases remaining between them. The CDR3 region is CASSPLTTENTEAFF. For the CDR3, the DNA is TGTGCCAGCAGCCCACTCACGACAGAGAACACTGAAGCTTTCTTT.

This clonotype came up a few times. The J gene is TRBJ2-3, the V gene TRBV15; TRBD1 agrees at 10 bases. V lost 2 bases to trimming and J lost 1 base; unmatched junction nucleotides: 3. Germline V gene sequence: CDR1 LNHNV, CDR2 YYDKDF (reference sequence). The CDR3 has 16 residues. CDR3 sequence reads: CATSRPGTGGTDTQYF. In DNA form, the CDR3 reads TGTGCCACCAGCAGACCTGGGACAGGGGGCACAGATACGCAGTATTTT.

The V gene is TRBV13, the J gene TRBJ2-7; TRBD1 aligns across 9 bases. The CDR3 is 16 residues long. The trim removed 0 bases at V and 4 bases at J, leaving 7 bases unmatched. Germline assignment: CDR1 PRHDT and CDR2 FYEKMQ (reference sequence). CDR3 nucleotide sequence: TGTGCCAGCAGCTTAGGCCAAGGGACAGGGTCTTACGAGCAGTACTTC. Its protein product is CASSLGQGTGSYEQYF.

This sequence joins TRBV9 and TRBJ2-7, with a weak D call TRBD1 (6 bases). The V gene lost 4 bases and the J gene lost 0 bases, with 17 bases spanning the gap. Germline CDR1 is SGDLS and CDR2 is YYNGEE. The CDR3 runs to 16 residues. The CDR3 here is CASSPPGQRSSYEQYF. CDR3 nucleotide sequence: TGTGCCAGCAGCCCCCCTGGACAGCGTAGCTCCTACGAGCAGTACTTC.

The rearrangement links TRBV29-1 to TRBJ2-1; D not resolved. The germline V gene encodes CDR1 SQVTM and CDR2 ANQGSEA. V was trimmed by 5 bases and J by 0 bases, leaving 8 bases between them. The CDR3 runs to 13 residues. The CDR3 DNA is TGCAGCGTTTGGTACAGCTCCTACAATGAGCAGTTCTTC. It yields the protein CSVWYSSYNEQFF.

This clonotype was recorded once. The chain carries TRBV14 and TRBJ1-4, with D perhaps TRBD1 (6 bases). This CDR3 has 17 residues. From germline, CDR1 is SGHDN and CDR2 FVKESK. V lost 4 bases, J lost 4 bases, and 19 bases lay in between. CDR3 sequence: CASSLRMSGGDNEKLFF. CDR3 sequence (DNA): TGTGCCAGCAGCCTCAGAATGTCCGGGGGCGATAATGAAAAACTGTTTTTT.

The chain joins TRBV6-4 to TRBJ2-1, with 11 bases identical to TRBD2. From germline, CDR1 is MRHNA and CDR2 SNTAGT. This CDR3 spans 14 amino acids. J was trimmed by 7 bases and V by 3 bases; bases with no gene match: 2. The CDR3 region is CASSEASGGNEQFF. The DNA for the CDR3 is TGTGCCAGCAGTGAAGCTAGCGGGGGGAATGAGCAGTTCTTC.

The chain links TRBV15 to TRBJ2-3, with D possibly TRBD2 on 5 matching bases. The CDR3 runs to 15 residues. The germline CDR1 and CDR2 sequences are LNHNV and YYDKDF (reference sequence). V was cut by 5 bases and J by 0 bases, with 12 bases left in between. CDR3 nucleotide sequence: TGTGCCACCAGCTCTCCGGGATCAAGCACAGATACGCAGTATTTT. Its translation: CATSSPGSSTDTQYF.

The CDR3 region is CSARYWTGDEQYF. In nucleotides, the CDR3 is TGCAGTGCCCGCTACTGGACAGGGGACGAGCAGTACTTC. The rearrangement uses TRBV20-1 and TRBJ2-7; the match to TRBD1 covers 9 bases. The CDR3 loop spans 13 amino acids. CDR1 is DFQATT and CDR2 is SNEGSKA in the germline V gene (reference sequence). The J segment lost 5 bases and the V segment lost 6 bases, leaving 8 bases of the junction unmatched.

V and J are TRBV27 and TRBJ2-5; D gene unclear. With 6 bases removed from V and 7 bases from J, the gap between germline ends came to 21 bases. The CDR3 covers 15 residues. Looked up from germline, CDR1 is MNHEY and CDR2 is SMNVEV (reference sequence). The CDR3 DNA reads as TGTGCCAGCAGCCGGGTCCGAGCTACTGGTTCGACCCAGTACTTC. Translating gives CASSRVRATGSTQYF.

The chain uses TRBV9 and TRBJ2-1, with 10 bases identical to TRBD1. This CDR3 has 16 residues. With 3 bases clipped from V and 5 bases from J, the junction kept 8 bases outside the gene matches. Germline CDR1 reads SGDLS; CDR2 reads YYNGEE. DNA for the CDR3: TGTGCCAGCAGCGCTAGCCGGGACAGGGGTGACAATGAGCAGTTCTTC. It translates to CASSASRDRGDNEQFF. Filled out from reference TRBV9 and TRBJ2-1, the complete variable domain reads DSGVTQTPKHLITATGQRVTLRCSPRSGDLSVYWYQQSLDQGLQFLIQYYNGEERAKGNILERFSAQQFPDLHSELNLSSLELGDSALYFCASSASRDRGDNEQFFGPGTRLTVL.